This T cell receptor (beta chain) was found in a study of blood T cell repertoires in COVID-19. Whole-study context: PBMCs, B-cell-depleted T cells, or T cells were the source of the cDNA or gDNA that made up the material.

Germline CDR1 reads SQVTM; CDR2 reads ANQGSEA. This CDR3 region has 15 residues. V trimming: 5 bases; J trimming: 6 bases; junction bases outside the gene matches: 11. This clone has just a few counts. As handled by the study authors: It was from reference gene primer amplification that nucleated cell counts were estimated. Assay used: immunoSEQ multiplex PCR; TCRdb lists only in-frame clones, some missing. The DNA was the basis for D and trimming; V, J and clone size are from that table. Among approximately 330,000 clones, around 90% were seen once, and the ten largest hold around 10%. Sequenced: peripheral blood. This chain links TRBV29-1 with TRBJ2-1, with 9 bases aligning to TRBD1. The source is a young man with COVID-19, enrolled during active disease. CDR3 coding DNA: TGCAGCGTTCCAGGTCGGGACAGGGAGGCCAATGAGCAGTTCTTC. Amino acids: CSVPGRDREANEQFF.